This T cell receptor (beta chain) was retrieved from a study of T cell responses to AZD1222 COVID-19 vaccine. About the study: Pooled in the analysis were second doses at about 4 or about 12 weeks. Study-wide findings and caveats: Repertoires were obtained solely post-peak T cell response. It was only a handful of AZD1222 recipients who were seropositive at baseline.

Produced via immunoSEQ multiplex PCR; TCRdb's table is partial and in-frame only. The table includes around 120,000 clones, roughly 90% detected once. The CDR3 consists of 14 residues. Trimming cost V 1 base and J 3 bases, with 8 bases left between them. The germline V gene encodes CDR1 SGDLS and CDR2 YYNGEE. Comment on this clone: Its cognate antigen is unknown.

The sequence derives from an adult in good health. The rearrangement joins TRBV9 to TRBJ1-3; D perhaps matches TRBD1 (6 bases). This specimen was peripheral blood, taken on day 0 of AZD1222 vaccination. The DNA of the CDR3 is TGTGCCAGCAGCGTACAGGGGCATGGAAACACCATATATTTT. Its protein is CASSVQGHGNTIYF.